Here is one TCR beta chain with its context. The germline CDR1 and CDR2 sequences are GTSNPN and SVGIG (reference sequence). The V segment lost 2 bases and the J segment 6 bases; nucleotides outside the gene matches: 15. The CDR3 runs 16 residues. The data are from a study of blood T cell repertoires in COVID-19. As for the study in general: From the United States, Italy and Spain came samples of acute and convalescent COVID-19. In each case, the material was cDNA or gDNA derived from T cells, B-cell-depleted T cells, or PBMCs.

Participants' reported clinical history set cohort assignment. Per the study methods: Nucleated cell number was recorded as an estimate derived from reference gene primer amplification. TCRdb keeps only in-frame clones here, not all; method: immunoSEQ multiplex PCR. V and J calls and clone size are those listed in that table; D and trimming were worked out from the DNA. This sample has 200,000 to 250,000 clones, with 88% found just once. V is TRBV30 and J is TRBJ2-7, with 8 nucleotides matching TRBD1. Sample: PBMCs or T cells enriched from blood (not recorded which). This TCR was recovered from a woman aged 30 to 39 who had been exposed to COVID-19. The CDR3 DNA sequence: TGTGCCTGGAGTTCCCCCCGGACAGGGTGGAGGAGCGAGCAGTACTTC. Its translation: CAWSSPRTGWRSEQYF.